This TCR beta chain emerged from a study of spatial heterogeneity in lung cancer. Findings of the study overall: Compared with follow-up, resection was when ubiquitous expanded tumor TCRs appeared in blood more.

Individually, TCR cDNA molecules were each labelled with a unique molecular identifier. TCRdb passed the 5' RACE reads through MiXCR, listing each CDR3 protein once. This table holds 90,000 to 95,000 distinct CDR3 sequences, 9.5% to 15% found once. A note on this clonotype: The antigen remains unidentified.

Time point defined: sample taken at primary tumor resection. Germline CDR1 MDHEN, CDR2 SYDVKM. The V gene lost 7 bases and the J gene lost 4 bases, with 16 bases spanning the gap. The CDR3 spans 14 residues. Sequenced here: PBMCs, sampled at surgery. The gene calls are TRBV28 and TRBJ1-1, with a possible D match to TRBD1 (6 bases). The sequence came from a male donor with early-stage non-small cell lung cancer. CDR3 amino acids: CASKPFPRGTEAFF. CDR3 DNA: TGTGCCAGCAAACCCTTTCCCAGGGGCACTGAAGCTTTCTTT.